The 5 T cell receptor beta chains below come from one sample, sequenced in a study of blood T cell repertoires in COVID-19. Using immunoSEQ multiplex PCR, the repertoire was profiled, and TCRdb retains in-frame clones only, with some absent. Among 55,000 to 75,000 clones, about 80% were seen once, and the ten largest hold 8.5% to 10%. Sequenced input: peripheral blood. Receptors originate from a human donor in a cohort sampled during active COVID-19.

This clone occurred a few times. This sequence joins TRBV7-2 and TRBJ1-3, with a weak D call TRBD1 (5 bases). The V end lost 5 bases, the J end lost 8 bases, and 13 bases lay between the germline ends. Germline V CDR1 and CDR2: SGHTA, FQGNSA. The CDR3 is made up of 13 amino acids. Here the CDR3 DNA reads TGTGCCAGCAGCGCGGGACGGGCAGACACCATATATTTT. It yields the protein CASSAGRADTIYF.

The chain carries TRBV19 and TRBJ1-1; D is unresolved. The CDR3 has 14 residues. Between the trimmed V and J ends, which lost 0 bases and 3 bases, there was a span of 8 bases. Germline CDR1 is LNHDA and CDR2 is SQIVND (reference sequence). CDR3 sequence reads: CASSIDRYHTEAFF. The DNA for the CDR3 is TGTGCCAGTAGTATAGACCGCTATCACACTGAAGCTTTCTTT.

Turning to this clone: The germline gene is not matched at one end of the junction; a read error may be the cause. V is TRBV7-7 and J is TRBJ2-7; D perhaps matches TRBD1 (6 bases). This CDR3 spans 14 amino acids. Germline assignment: CDR1 SSHAT and CDR2 FNYEAQ (reference sequence). CDR3: CASSPGTLPYEQYF. For the CDR3, the DNA is TGTGCTAGCAGCCCAGGGACATTACCCTACGAGCAGTACTTC.

V usage is TRBV28 and J usage is TRBJ2-7; D is unclear. The CDR3 has 13 amino acids. The germline CDR1 and CDR2 sequences are MDHEN and SYDVKM. Trimming pared 6 bases from V and 2 bases from J, leaving 11 bases between. The CDR3 sequence is CASSLSVPYEQYF. CDR3 coding DNA: TGTGCCAGCAGCCTCAGCGTCCCCTACGAGCAGTACTTC.

The V call is TRBV11-2, the J call TRBJ2-2; D gene unclear. CDR1 and CDR2 (germline): SGHAT, FQNNGV. V was pared by 4 bases and J by 1 base, with 13 bases between. The CDR3 contains 16 residues. CDR3 sequence reads: CASSSRGGLNTGELFF. The CDR3 nucleotides are TGTGCCAGCAGCTCTAGAGGCGGTTTGAACACCGGGGAGCTGTTTTTT.